These 6 T cell receptor beta chains came from one sample sequenced in a study of beta chain features in type 1 diabetes. The entirety of the isolated RNA underwent reverse transcription, so expressed TCRB transcripts were sequenced. The table came from immunoSEQ multiplex PCR; TCRdb's copy has only in-frame clones and leaves some out. The table lists 15,000 to 20,000 clones, around 50% of them singletons. Sequencing input: stem cell memory CD4+ T cells from blood. These receptors were taken from a man between 18 and 35 years old in good health.

This clone appeared a few times. V gene TRBV5-1 combines with J gene TRBJ1-5, with D uncertain. Trimming cost V 0 bases and J 0 bases, with 7 bases left between them. CDR1 and CDR2 from the germline V gene are SGHRS and YFSETQ. CDR3 size: 15 residues. The chain's CDR3 is CASSLGGVSNQPQHF. In DNA form, the CDR3 reads TGCGCCAGCAGCTTGGGAGGCGTTAGCAATCAGCCCCAGCATTTT.

The table lists this clone with a few counts. This chain links TRBV7-2 with TRBJ2-1; possibly TRBD2 for D (6 bases). The CDR3 totals 15 residues. V lost 1 base, J lost 4 bases, and 11 bases lay in between. Looked up from germline, CDR1 is SGHTA and CDR2 is FQGNSA. CDR3 bases: TGTGCCAGCAGCTTAGGTTCGGGAGAGTACAATGAGCAGTTCTTC. Protein sequence: CASSLGSGEYNEQFF.

In its sample, this clone was seen a few times. This chain joins TRBV7-2 and TRBJ1-2; D gene unclear. CDR1 and CDR2 from the germline V gene are SGHTA and FQGNSA. Trimming removed 5 bases from V and 5 bases from J, with 21 bases in between. This CDR3 is 16 amino acids long. The CDR3: CASSASYGVRGYGYTF. The DNA of the CDR3 is TGTGCCAGCAGCGCGTCTTACGGGGTACGCGGTTATGGCTACACCTTC.

The table lists this clone with a few counts. The chain links TRBV18 to TRBJ2-7; the D is unclear. CDR3 length: 11 residues. The V end lost 3 bases, the J end lost 4 bases, and 4 bases lay between the germline ends. Germline CDR1 is KGHSH and CDR2 is LQKENI. CDR3 region: CASSPQYEQYF. The CDR3, as DNA: TGTGCCAGCTCACCCCAATACGAGCAGTACTTC.

The chain links TRBV18 to TRBJ1-1, with D tentatively TRBD1 (5 bases). This CDR3 has 16 residues. V was cut by 0 bases and J by 2 bases, with 13 bases left in between. The germline CDR1 and CDR2 sequences are KGHSH and LQKENI. In nucleotides, the CDR3 is TGTGCCAGCTCACCACCCTCAGGGAGGGGCAACACTGAAGCTTTCTTT. Translated: CASSPPSGRGNTEAFF.

This chain connects TRBV9 to TRBJ1-2; 9 nucleotides agree with TRBD1. CDR1 SGDLS and CDR2 YYNGEE come from the germline V gene. The CDR3 has 12 residues. V gave up 8 bases and J gave up 7 bases; unmatched junction bases: 6. The CDR3 nucleotides are TGTGCCAGTATACAGGGGGCCGGTGGCTACACCTTC. Its translation: CASIQGAGGYTF.